The rows below give T cell receptor beta chains drawn from one sample of a study of graft-versus-host responses after intestinal transplantation. Data came from immunoSEQ multiplex PCR; TCRdb stores just in-frame clones and leaves some out. The data hold about 89,000 clones, with about 92% observed a single time. Their antigens remain unidentified. Sequences were derived from unstimulated CD8+ T cells sorted from spleen or lymph node cells, sampled before intestinal transplant. These receptor sequences come from a human donor who received an intestinal transplant. Both conserved end residues are part of each CDR3. D genes are given only for firm matches. For some rows the clone size is stated as once, few or many, or as a class when expanded; others skip it.

j_call: TRBJ2-3
clone_size: NA
v_call: TRBV15
d_call: TRBD2
cdr3_aa: CATRLGLASTDTQYF
cdr3_nt: TGTGCCACCAGACTCGGACTAGCGAGCACAGATACGCAGTATTTT

j_call: TRBJ2-3
clone_size: NA
v_call: TRBV27
d_call: TRBD1
cdr3_aa: CASSLLKQGPRLDTQYF
cdr3_nt: TGTGCCAGCAGTTTATTGAAACAGGGGCCTCGTCTCGATACGCAGTATTTT

j_call: TRBJ2-7
clone_size: NA
v_call: TRBV27
d_call: TRBD2
cdr3_aa: CASSYSGGPRYEQYF
cdr3_nt: TGTGCCAGCAGCTATTCGGGGGGGCCTCGGTACGAGCAGTACTTC

j_call: TRBJ1-5
clone_size: NA
v_call: TRBV30
d_call: TRBD1
cdr3_aa: CAWSVGQGDQPQHF
cdr3_nt: TGTGCCTGGAGTGTAGGGCAGGGGGATCAGCCCCAGCATTTT

j_call: TRBJ2-7
clone_size: NA
v_call: TRBV6-6
d_call: NA
cdr3_aa: CASSSGQYSYEQYF
cdr3_nt: TGTGCCAGCAGTTCTGGACAGTACTCCTACGAGCAGTACTTC

j_call: TRBJ2-1
clone_size: NA
v_call: TRBV7-2
d_call: TRBD1
cdr3_aa: CASSLGPGTGDHNEQFF
cdr3_nt: TGTGCCAGCAGCTTAGGGCCCGGGACAGGGGATCACAATGAGCAGTTCTTC

j_call: TRBJ2-7
clone_size: NA
v_call: TRBV7-6
d_call: TRBD1
cdr3_aa: CASSQDRGSYEQYF
cdr3_nt: TGTGCCAGCAGCCAAGACAGGGGCTCCTACGAGCAGTACTTC

j_call: TRBJ1-2
clone_size: NA
v_call: TRBV30
d_call: TRBD1
cdr3_aa: CAWSDWDSPADYGYTF
cdr3_nt: TGTGCCTGGAGTGACTGGGACAGCCCAGCGGACTATGGCTACACCTTC

j_call: TRBJ1-4
clone_size: NA
v_call: TRBV7-9
d_call: NA
cdr3_aa: CASSSITGTNEKLFF
cdr3_nt: TGTGCCAGCAGCTCCATCACGGGTACTAATGAAAAACTGTTTTTT

j_call: TRBJ1-5
clone_size: few
v_call: TRBV6-5
d_call: NA
cdr3_aa: CASSRTGVNQPQHF
cdr3_nt: TGTGCCAGCAGCCGGACTGGAGTAAATCAGCCCCAGCATTTT

j_call: TRBJ2-1
clone_size: NA
v_call: TRBV6-6
d_call: TRBD2
cdr3_aa: CASVLPGTSGGNEQFF
cdr3_nt: TGTGCCAGCGTTCTCCCGGGGACTAGCGGGGGGAATGAGCAGTTCTTC

j_call: TRBJ2-2
clone_size: NA
v_call: TRBV4-3
d_call: NA
cdr3_aa: CASSQEDSGELFF
cdr3_nt: TGCGCCAGCAGCCAAGAAGATAGTGGGGAGCTGTTTTTT

j_call: TRBJ2-5
clone_size: NA
v_call: TRBV5-4
d_call: NA
cdr3_aa: CASSLGKMVGEETQYF
cdr3_nt: TGTGCCAGCAGCTTGGGTAAGATGGTCGGGGAAGAGACCCAGTACTTC

j_call: TRBJ2-3
clone_size: NA
v_call: TRBV5-1
d_call: NA
cdr3_aa: CASSLVGGSTDTQYF
cdr3_nt: TGCGCCAGCAGCTTGGTTGGCGGTAGCACAGATACGCAGTATTTT

j_call: TRBJ2-1
clone_size: NA
v_call: TRBV25-1
d_call: NA
cdr3_aa: CASSDLGGALNEQFF
cdr3_nt: TGTGCCAGCAGTGATCTCGGAGGGGCCCTCAATGAGCAGTTCTTC

j_call: TRBJ2-7
clone_size: NA
v_call: TRBV30
d_call: NA
cdr3_aa: CAWSVLRQYEQYF
cdr3_nt: TGTGCCTGGAGTGTACTAAGGCAGTACGAGCAGTACTTC

j_call: TRBJ2-1
clone_size: NA
v_call: TRBV15
d_call: NA
cdr3_aa: CATSRASGSYNEQFF
cdr3_nt: TGTGCCACCAGCAGAGCCAGCGGCTCCTACAATGAGCAGTTCTTC

j_call: TRBJ2-6
clone_size: NA
v_call: TRBV7-9
d_call: NA
cdr3_aa: CASSSHRAGANVLTF
cdr3_nt: TGTGCCAGCAGCTCTCACAGGGCTGGGGCCAACGTCCTGACTTTC

j_call: TRBJ2-7
clone_size: NA
v_call: TRBV27
d_call: NA
cdr3_aa: CASNPGTPSYEQYF
cdr3_nt: TGTGCCAGCAACCCGGGGACTCCTTCCTACGAGCAGTACTTC

j_call: TRBJ1-1
clone_size: NA
v_call: TRBV19
d_call: TRBD1
cdr3_aa: CASSITGANTEAFF
cdr3_nt: TGTGCCAGTAGTATCACAGGGGCGAACACTGAAGCTTTCTTT

j_call: TRBJ2-2
clone_size: NA
v_call: TRBV9
d_call: TRBD1
cdr3_aa: CASSTPQGAGTGELFF
cdr3_nt: TGTGCCAGCAGCACCCCACAGGGGGCGGGAACCGGGGAGCTGTTTTTT

j_call: TRBJ1-1
clone_size: once
v_call: TRBV10-3
d_call: TRBD1
cdr3_aa: CAIRWDREDTEAFF
cdr3_nt: TGTGCCATCAGATGGGACAGGGAAGACACTGAAGCTTTCTTT

j_call: TRBJ1-1
clone_size: NA
v_call: TRBV7-2
d_call: NA
cdr3_aa: CASSGRDPLTEAFF
cdr3_nt: TGTGCCAGCAGCGGCAGGGATCCCCTCACTGAAGCTTTCTTT

j_call: TRBJ2-7
clone_size: NA
v_call: TRBV19
d_call: NA
cdr3_aa: CASSISQGYEQYF
cdr3_nt: TGTGCCAGTAGCATCTCACAGGGCTACGAGCAGTACTTC

j_call: TRBJ2-4
clone_size: NA
v_call: TRBV6-6
d_call: NA
cdr3_aa: CASSLYRGAVKNIQYF
cdr3_nt: TGTGCCAGCAGCTTATACCGGGGGGCCGTCAAAAACATTCAGTACTTC

j_call: TRBJ2-7
clone_size: NA
v_call: TRBV27
d_call: NA
cdr3_aa: CASSRGGEQYF
cdr3_nt: TGTGCCAGCAGTAGGGGAGGAGAGCAGTACTTC

j_call: TRBJ2-7
clone_size: NA
v_call: TRBV10-1
d_call: TRBD1
cdr3_aa: CASSGGTGPNYEQYF
cdr3_nt: TGCGCCAGCAGCGGAGGGACAGGGCCCAACTACGAGCAGTACTTC

j_call: TRBJ2-7
clone_size: NA
v_call: TRBV30
d_call: TRBD2
cdr3_aa: CAWSDAAGGPYHEQYF
cdr3_nt: TGTGCCTGGAGTGACGCTGCGGGGGGCCCCTACCACGAGCAGTACTTC

j_call: TRBJ1-1
clone_size: NA
v_call: TRBV7-8
d_call: TRBD1
cdr3_aa: CASSSTGGTAEAFF
cdr3_nt: TGTGCCAGCAGCTCGACAGGGGGAACCGCTGAAGCTTTCTTT

j_call: TRBJ2-2
clone_size: NA
v_call: TRBV25-1
d_call: TRBD1
cdr3_aa: CASSESWTGKGELFF
cdr3_nt: TGTGCCAGCAGTGAATCTTGGACAGGGAAAGGGGAGCTGTTTTTT

j_call: TRBJ2-7
clone_size: NA
v_call: TRBV7-9
d_call: NA
cdr3_aa: CASSFSIAAYEQYF
cdr3_nt: TGTGCCAGCAGCTTCTCCATAGCGGCGTACGAGCAGTACTTC

j_call: TRBJ2-3
clone_size: NA
v_call: TRBV7-9
d_call: NA
cdr3_aa: CASSLGQASTDTQYF
cdr3_nt: TGTGCCAGCAGCTTAGGTCAGGCCAGCACAGATACGCAGTATTTT

j_call: TRBJ2-7
clone_size: once
v_call: TRBV7-9
d_call: TRBD1
cdr3_aa: CASSPRDRGSEQYF
cdr3_nt: TGTGCCAGCAGCCCCCGGGACAGGGGGTCCGAGCAGTACTTC

j_call: TRBJ2-7
clone_size: NA
v_call: TRBV27
d_call: NA
cdr3_aa: CASWGDGSYEQYF
cdr3_nt: TGTGCCAGCTGGGGGGACGGATCCTACGAGCAGTACTTC

j_call: TRBJ1-5
clone_size: NA
v_call: TRBV30
d_call: NA
cdr3_aa: CAWSTDSNQPQHF
cdr3_nt: TGTGCCTGGAGTACAGATAGCAATCAGCCCCAGCATTTT

j_call: TRBJ1-5
clone_size: NA
v_call: TRBV19
d_call: NA
cdr3_aa: CASSMKDYSNQPQHF
cdr3_nt: TGTGCCAGTAGTATGAAGGACTATAGCAATCAGCCCCAGCATTTT

j_call: TRBJ1-2
clone_size: NA
v_call: TRBV2
d_call: TRBD1
cdr3_aa: CASNPGQIYGYTF
cdr3_nt: TGTGCCAGCAATCCGGGACAGATCTATGGCTACACCTTC

j_call: TRBJ2-7
clone_size: once
v_call: TRBV7-2
d_call: TRBD2
cdr3_aa: CASSSGAGGPFSYEQYF
cdr3_nt: TGTGCCAGCAGCTCGGGGGCGGGGGGGCCGTTCTCCTACGAGCAGTACTTC

j_call: TRBJ2-1
clone_size: NA
v_call: TRBV27
d_call: TRBD1
cdr3_aa: CASSYRGNEQFF
cdr3_nt: TGTGCCAGCAGTTACAGGGGCAATGAGCAGTTCTTC

j_call: TRBJ2-7
clone_size: NA
v_call: TRBV27
d_call: NA
cdr3_aa: CASSLSGSYEQYF
cdr3_nt: TGTGCCAGCAGTTTATCAGGGAGCTACGAGCAGTACTTC